The clone carrying this TCR beta chain has ten or more counts. Its target is not known. Trimming shortened V by 5 bases and J by 4 bases, and 11 bases separated the two germline ends. The germline V gene has CDR1 SGHNT and CDR2 YENEEA. The length of the CDR3 is 13 residues. It was with unique molecular identifiers that the TCRbeta library was prepared. TCRdb independently ran MiXCR on the PCR reads; one entry per CDR3 protein. The data hold some 8,000 distinct CDR3 sequences, with 12% observed a single time. The data were taken from a study of T-cell reconstitution after alpha-beta-depleted transplantation in children. General study findings and limits: The study reportedly traced alpha-beta T cells about two months after transplant to several hundred expanded graft clones. T-cell counts and diversity at one year following transplant were attributed mainly to newly produced T cells. From surviving recipient T cells and thymic progenitors came the high day-60 TCRbeta diversity observed in some patients.

The starting material was PBMCs, mostly from graft donor cells, obtained 60 days after TCRalphabeta/CD19-depleted stem cell transplant. The chain links TRBV11-3 to TRBJ1-1, with no clear D. The clonotype comes from a patient between 2 and 9 years old who had a stem cell transplant for inherited bone marrow failure, so the T cells may come from the graft donor. The CDR3: CASSPPDATEAFF. CDR3 coding DNA: TGTGCCAGCAGCCCCCCGGACGCCACTGAAGCTTTCTTT.